The 15 T cell receptor beta chains in this list originate from one sample, sequenced in a study of CD8 T cells in cerebrospinal fluid in Alzheimer's disease. Each CDR3 protein gets one entry in TCRdb, which reprocessed the 10x single-cell sequencing reads and gives no DNA. Recorded for this sample: around 1,100 distinct CDR3 sequences. Sequenced input: cerebrospinal fluid. These receptors were taken from a human donor in good health.

This clonotype is large by frequency. V gene TRBV20-1 combines with J gene TRBJ2-5. Germline V gene lookup returns CDR1 DFQATT and CDR2 SNEGSKA (reference sequence). This CDR3 comprises 12 residues. The CDR3 reads CSASKVGETQYF.

This clonotype shows up as medium-sized by frequency. The rearrangement joins TRBV5-1 to TRBJ2-7; TCRdb's D call of TRBD1 is untestable without DNA. Germline values: CDR1 SGHRS, CDR2 YFSETQ. The CDR3 spans 15 residues. CDR3 in amino acids: CASSLGSGDKYEQYF. The variable domain in full, with the rest retrieved from reference TRBV5-1 and TRBJ2-7, is KAGVTQTPRYLIKTRGQQVTLSCSPISGHRSVSWYQQTPGQGLQFLFEYFSETQRNKGNFPGRFSGRQFSNSRSEMNVSTLELGDSALYLCASSLGSGDKYEQYFGPGTRLTVT.

According to its frequency, this clonotype is large. This chain links TRBV20-1 with TRBJ2-7; the D call of TRBD1 rests on TCRdb alone, since no DNA is present to check it. The V gene's germline CDR1 is DFQATT and CDR2 SNEGSKA (reference sequence). The CDR3 contains 12 residues. CDR3 sequence: CSAGAGGYEQYF.

By frequency, this clonotype registers medium-sized (0.01 to 0.1%). The rearrangement joins TRBV28 to TRBJ1-6; the TCRdb call, TRBD1, lacks DNA for checking. The CDR3 runs to 15 residues. Per the germline V gene, CDR1 is MDHEN and CDR2 is SYDVKM. CDR3 region: CASSPTGAGDSPLHF.

By frequency, this clonotype is large (0.1 to 1%). J is TRBJ2-5 and V is TRBV7-6. CDR3 length equals 15 residues. Germline V lookup: CDR1 SGHVS, CDR2 FNYEAQ. CDR3 in amino acids: CASSYSRGDGETQYF.

This clonotype is labeled medium-sized based on frequency. The J gene is TRBJ2-5, the V gene TRBV6-5; the TCRdb call, TRBD1, lacks DNA for checking. Looked up from germline, CDR1 is MNHEY and CDR2 is SVGAGI. The CDR3 is 15 amino acids. CDR3 sequence reads: CASSRLRGGQETQYF.

This clonotype is labeled medium-sized (0.01 to 0.1%) based on frequency. J is TRBJ2-1 and V is TRBV11-1. The CDR3 contains 11 residues. The germline V gene encodes CDR1 SGHAT and CDR2 FQDESV (reference sequence). CDR3 protein: CASSFIDEQFF.

This clonotype is classed as large (0.1 to 1%) by frequency. The chain uses TRBV3-1 and TRBJ2-2; with no DNA, the TCRdb D assignment of TRBD2 cannot be verified. This CDR3 is built from 16 residues. Germline V gives CDR1 LGHDT, CDR2 YNNKEL (reference sequence). The chain's CDR3 is CASSQVGRGSNEELFF.

Its frequency marks this clonotype as medium-sized. This chain joins TRBV30 and TRBJ2-1; checking the TCRdb D call of TRBD2 is not possible without DNA. CDR1 is GTSNPN, CDR2 SVGIG, per germline (reference sequence). The CDR3 spans 14 residues. CDR3: CAGILAGGPYEQFF.

In terms of frequency, this clonotype is medium-sized. This rearrangement joins TRBV28 to TRBJ1-5; the D gene TCRdb calls, TRBD1, cannot be checked with no DNA. Per germline, CDR1 MDHEN and CDR2 SYDVKM. The CDR3 has 17 residues. The chain's CDR3 is CASSLGTGLDSNQPQHF.

This clonotype counts as large (0.1 to 1%) by frequency. The chain couples TRBV20-1 to TRBJ2-1. Germline CDR1 and CDR2: DFQATT and SNEGSKA (reference sequence). The CDR3 loop spans 12 amino acids. CDR3 region: CSARRTSNEQFF.

Frequency places this clonotype as large. J is TRBJ1-1 and V is TRBV7-9; no DNA is available, so the TRBD1 call from TCRdb remains unchecked. Germline V gene lookup returns CDR1 SEHNR and CDR2 FQNEAQ (reference sequence). The CDR3 contains 15 residues. CDR3 sequence reads: CASSPLGQMNTEAFF.

This chain uses TRBV7-2 with TRBJ2-3; lacking DNA, the TRBD2 call made by TCRdb goes unchecked. The CDR3 has 14 amino acids. Germline CDR1 reads SGHTA; CDR2 reads FQGNSA. The CDR3 is CASLRGPWEDTQYF.

This clonotype registers medium-sized (0.01 to 0.1%) by frequency. This chain connects TRBV6-1 to TRBJ2-3; TCRdb proposes TRBD1, but this gene call is untestable without DNA. Germline V CDR1 and CDR2: MNHNS, SASEGT. The CDR3 consists of 14 residues. CDR3: CASSDWGDTDTQYF.

This clonotype registers medium-sized by frequency. The V call is TRBV2, the J call TRBJ1-6; checking the TCRdb D call of TRBD1 is not possible without DNA. This CDR3 contains 13 residues. From germline, CDR1 is SNHLY and CDR2 FYNNEI. CDR3 sequence reads: CASSSAGSSPLHF.